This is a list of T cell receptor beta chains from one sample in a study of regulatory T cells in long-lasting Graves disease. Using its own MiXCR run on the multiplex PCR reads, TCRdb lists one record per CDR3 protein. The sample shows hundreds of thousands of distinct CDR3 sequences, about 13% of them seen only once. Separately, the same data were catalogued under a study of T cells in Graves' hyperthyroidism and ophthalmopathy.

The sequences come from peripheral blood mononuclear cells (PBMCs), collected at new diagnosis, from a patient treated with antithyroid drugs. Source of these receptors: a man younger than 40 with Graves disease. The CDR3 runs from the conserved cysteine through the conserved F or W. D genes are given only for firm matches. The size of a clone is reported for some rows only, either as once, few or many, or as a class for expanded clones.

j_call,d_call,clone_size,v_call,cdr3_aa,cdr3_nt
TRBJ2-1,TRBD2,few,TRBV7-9,CASSQGLAGAYNEQFF,TGCGCCAGCAGCCAAGGCCTAGCGGGAGCCTACAATGAGCAGTTCTTC
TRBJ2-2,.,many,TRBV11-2,CASSLARGGGPLKGELFF,TGTGCCAGCAGCTTAGCACGAGGGGGAGGGCCTCTGAAAGGGGAGCTGTTTTTT
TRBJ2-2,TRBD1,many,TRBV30,CAWGRGTGELFF,TGTGCCTGGGGCAGGGGGACCGGGGAGCTGTTTTTT
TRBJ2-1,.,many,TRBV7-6,CASNLRGPYNEQFF,TGTGCCAGCAACCTTAGAGGACCTTACAATGAGCAGTTCTTC
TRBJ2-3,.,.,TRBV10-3,CAIGGGETDTQYF,TGTGCCATCGGCGGAGGGGAGACAGATACGCAGTATTTT
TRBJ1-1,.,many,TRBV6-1,CASSGRSTEAFF,TGTGCCAGCAGCGGAAGGAGCACTGAAGCTTTCTTT
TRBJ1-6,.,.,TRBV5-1,CASSQATDISPLHF,TGCGCCAGCAGCCAGGCTACGGATATTTCACCCCTCCACTTT
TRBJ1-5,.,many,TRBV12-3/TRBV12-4,CASSFLSGVMPQHF,TGTGCCAGCAGTTTCCTTTCTGGGGTTATGCCCCAGCATTTT
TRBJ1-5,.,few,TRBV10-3,CAISESGGTGQPQHF,TGTGCCATCAGTGAGTCGGGGGGCACTGGACAGCCCCAGCATTTT
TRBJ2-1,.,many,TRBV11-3,CASSLEQGTYNEQFF,TGTGCCAGCAGCTTAGAACAGGGGACTTACAATGAGCAGTTCTTC
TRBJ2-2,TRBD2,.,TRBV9,CASSVAQSGGNTGELFF,TGTGCCAGCAGCGTAGCCCAAAGCGGGGGGAACACCGGGGAGCTGTTTTTT
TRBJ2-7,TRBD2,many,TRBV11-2,CASSDTSGLYEQYF,TGTGCCAGCAGTGACACTAGCGGCCTCTACGAGCAGTACTTC
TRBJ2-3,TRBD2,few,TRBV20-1,CSAPLAGLTDTQYF,TGCAGTGCTCCCTTAGCGGGACTCACAGATACGCAGTATTTT
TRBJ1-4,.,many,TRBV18,CASSLIRDGNEKLFF,TGTGCCAGCTCACTAATCCGGGACGGTAATGAAAAACTGTTTTTT
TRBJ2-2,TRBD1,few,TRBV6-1,CASSELGTAGLFF,TGTGCCAGCAGTGAACTTGGGACAGCTGGGCTGTTTTTT
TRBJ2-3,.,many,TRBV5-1,CASKYTGELFTDTQYF,TGCGCCAGCAAGTATACTGGGGAGCTCTTCACAGATACGCAGTATTTT
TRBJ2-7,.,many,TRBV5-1,CASSRGRLEQYF,TGCGCCAGCAGTCGCGGGCGCCTCGAGCAGTACTTC
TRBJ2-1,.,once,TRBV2,CASSLRGSNNEQFF,TGCGCCAGCAGCTTACGTGGATCCAACAATGAGCAGTTCTTC
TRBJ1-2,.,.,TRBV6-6,CASSYSDGFDYGYTF,TGTGCCAGCAGTTACTCGGACGGATTTGACTATGGCTACACCTTC
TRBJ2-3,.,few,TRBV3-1,CASSQDLTKAGTDTQYF,TGTGCCAGCAGCCAAGATTTAACGAAGGCGGGGACAGATACGCAGTATTTT
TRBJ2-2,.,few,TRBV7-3,CASGGISGELFF,TGTGCCAGCGGCGGGATATCCGGGGAGCTGTTTTTT
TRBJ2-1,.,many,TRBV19,CASSQGTDYNEQFF,TGTGCCAGTAGTCAGGGGACGGACTACAATGAGCAGTTCTTC
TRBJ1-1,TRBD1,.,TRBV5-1,CASSPLGDRMQAFF,TGTGCCAGCAGCCCATTAGGGGACAGGATGCAAGCTTTCTTT
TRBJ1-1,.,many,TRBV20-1,CSASTRETEAFF,TGCAGTGCTAGCACCAGGGAAACTGAAGCTTTCTTT
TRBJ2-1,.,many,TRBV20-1,CSASSYNEQFF,TGCAGTGCCTCTTCCTACAATGAGCAGTTCTTC
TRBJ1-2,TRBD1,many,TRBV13,CASSIQGPRGYTF,TGTGCCAGCAGCATACAGGGGCCCCGTGGCTACACCTTC
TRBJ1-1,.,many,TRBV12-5,CASGAGFTEAFF,TGTGCTAGTGGCGCAGGGTTCACTGAAGCTTTCTTT
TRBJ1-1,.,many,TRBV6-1,CASIGQNTEAFF,TGTGCCAGCATCGGTCAGAACACTGAAGCTTTCTTT
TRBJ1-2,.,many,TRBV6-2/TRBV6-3,CASSYSPGSRGYTF,TGTGCCAGCAGTTACTCGCCCGGGAGTCGTGGCTACACCTTC
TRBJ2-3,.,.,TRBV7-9,CASSLGRGMSLDTQYF,TGTGCCAGCAGCTTAGGCCGGGGGATGAGTTTGGATACGCAGTATTTT
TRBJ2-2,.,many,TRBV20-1,CSARAGASAGELFF,TGCAGTGCTAGAGCAGGGGCGTCAGCCGGGGAGCTGTTTTTT
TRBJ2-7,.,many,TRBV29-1,CSVEEGETTYEQYF,TGCAGCGTTGAAGAAGGTGAGACTACCTACGAGCAGTACTTC
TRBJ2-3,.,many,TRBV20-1,CSATTRPGGSTDTQYF,TGCAGTGCTACAACAAGACCCGGGGGCAGCACAGATACGCAGTATTTT
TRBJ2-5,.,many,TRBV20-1,CSARTTGMGLYF,TGCAGTGCTAGGACCACAGGGATGGGACTGTACTTC
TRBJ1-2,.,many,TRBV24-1,CATSDFGGSGDYGYTF,TGTGCCACCAGTGATTTTGGCGGTTCTGGAGACTATGGCTACACCTTC
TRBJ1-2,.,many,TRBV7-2,CASSFGQGIGYTF,TGTGCCAGCAGCTTCGGGCAGGGGATCGGCTACACCTTC
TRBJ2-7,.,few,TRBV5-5,CASSLAPTSYEQYF,TGTGCCAGCAGCTTGGCCCCTACCTCCTACGAGCAGTACTTC
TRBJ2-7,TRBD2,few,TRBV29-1,CSARLAGVSEQYF,TGCAGCGCTAGACTAGCGGGAGTCTCTGAGCAGTACTTC
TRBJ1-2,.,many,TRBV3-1,CASSQRLDRGYTF,TGTGCCAGCAGCCAACGGCTCGATCGGGGCTACACCTTC
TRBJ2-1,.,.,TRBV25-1,CASSDEQQFF,TGTGCCAGCAGTGATGAGCAGCAGTTCTTC
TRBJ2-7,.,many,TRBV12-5,CASGLVLGRTYEQYF,TGTGCTAGTGGTTTGGTATTGGGCAGGACCTACGAGCAGTACTTC
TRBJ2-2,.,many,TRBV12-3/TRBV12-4,CASGPLGDDGELFF,TGTGCCAGCGGCCCGTTGGGGGACGACGGGGAGCTGTTTTTT
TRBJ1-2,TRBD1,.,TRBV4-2,CASSQASTGGYGYTF,TGTGCCAGCAGCCAAGCTTCGACAGGGGGCTATGGCTACACCTTC
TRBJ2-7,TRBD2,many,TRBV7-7,CASSLGAGVYEQYF,TGTGCCAGCAGCTTAGGAGCGGGGGTCTACGAGCAGTACTTC